This is a list of T cell receptor beta chains from one sample in a study of glioma-infiltrating T cells after dendritic cell vaccination. Only in-frame clones appear in the TCRdb table, and some are missing; sequencing was by immunoSEQ multiplex PCR. The sample carries around 62,000 clones, more than 75% recorded once. The sample consisted of blood, taken before dendritic cell vaccination. The receptors shown here come from a human donor with glioblastoma. Each CDR3 is given with its conserved first and last residue. A D gene is named only where the DNA matches it firmly. The size entry is marked missing in some rows and otherwise reads once, few, many or a size class.

j_call: TRBJ1-6; clone_size: NA; d_call: TRBD1; v_call: TRBV2; cdr3_aa: CATLKDRVGSPLHF; cdr3_nt: TGTGCCACCCTTAAAGACAGGGTGGGGTCACCCCTCCACTTT
j_call: TRBJ1-1; clone_size: NA; d_call: NA; v_call: TRBV29-1; cdr3_aa: CSGGSLNTEAFF; cdr3_nt: TGCAGCGGCGGCAGTTTGAACACTGAAGCTTTCTTT
j_call: TRBJ1-4; clone_size: NA; d_call: TRBD1; v_call: TRBV5-6; cdr3_aa: CASSFDRGSANEKLFF; cdr3_nt: TGTGCCAGCAGCTTTGACAGGGGGTCGGCTAATGAAAAACTGTTTTTT
j_call: TRBJ2-7; clone_size: NA; d_call: NA; v_call: TRBV28; cdr3_aa: CASVRTSYEQYF; cdr3_nt: TGTGCCAGCGTTAGAACCTCCTACGAGCAGTACTTC
j_call: TRBJ1-3; clone_size: NA; d_call: TRBD1; v_call: TRBV7-2; cdr3_aa: CASSLAVLQGVSGNTIYF; cdr3_nt: TGTGCCAGCAGCTTAGCAGTTTTACAGGGGGTCTCTGGAAACACCATATATTTT
j_call: TRBJ1-1; clone_size: NA; d_call: TRBD1; v_call: TRBV5-1; cdr3_aa: CASSSDREGGEAFF; cdr3_nt: TGCGCCAGCAGCTCGGACAGGGAAGGGGGTGAAGCTTTCTTT
j_call: TRBJ1-2; clone_size: NA; d_call: NA; v_call: TRBV7-9; cdr3_aa: CASSLAHGTPGNQGYTF; cdr3_nt: TGTGCCAGCAGCTTAGCACACGGGACTCCCGGTAACCAAGGCTACACCTTC
j_call: TRBJ2-1; clone_size: NA; d_call: NA; v_call: TRBV1; cdr3_aa: CTSSLDSTSYNEQFF; cdr3_nt: TGCACCAGCAGCCTGGACTCCACTTCCTACAATGAGCAGTTCTTC
j_call: TRBJ1-2; clone_size: NA; d_call: TRBD1; v_call: TRBV11-2; cdr3_aa: CASSHPRDRGHGYTF; cdr3_nt: TGTGCCAGCAGCCACCCCCGGGACAGGGGGCATGGCTACACCTTC
j_call: TRBJ1-3; clone_size: NA; d_call: NA; v_call: TRBV11-2; cdr3_aa: CASSLDFSGNTIYF; cdr3_nt: TGTGCCAGCAGCTTAGACTTCTCTGGAAACACCATATATTTT
j_call: TRBJ2-5; clone_size: NA; d_call: TRBD1; v_call: TRBV19; cdr3_aa: CASSVTGGQETQYF; cdr3_nt: TGTGCCAGTAGTGTGACAGGGGGCCAAGAGACCCAGTACTTC
j_call: TRBJ1-2; clone_size: NA; d_call: NA; v_call: TRBV5-4; cdr3_aa: CASSSEVGRSYGYTF; cdr3_nt: TGTGCCAGCAGCTCGGAAGTCGGGAGGAGCTATGGCTACACCTTC
j_call: TRBJ1-1; clone_size: NA; d_call: NA; v_call: TRBV21-1; cdr3_aa: CASIKNREEIEAFF; cdr3_nt: TGTGCCAGCATCAAAAATCGAGAGGAGATTGAAGCTTTCTTT
j_call: TRBJ2-3; clone_size: NA; d_call: NA; v_call: TRBV18; cdr3_aa: CASSPIEGREADTQYF; cdr3_nt: TGTGCCAGCTCACCAATAGAGGGAAGAGAGGCAGATACGCAGTATTTT
j_call: TRBJ2-5; clone_size: once; d_call: TRBD1; v_call: TRBV5-6; cdr3_aa: CASSFFKGAETQYF; cdr3_nt: TGTGCCAGCAGCTTCTTTAAGGGGGCAGAGACCCAGTACTTC
j_call: TRBJ2-6; clone_size: NA; d_call: NA; v_call: TRBV5-6; cdr3_aa: CASSWGQSGANVLTF; cdr3_nt: TGTGCCAGCAGCTGGGGGCAGTCTGGGGCCAACGTCCTGACTTTC
j_call: TRBJ2-7; clone_size: NA; d_call: TRBD2; v_call: TRBV5-4; cdr3_aa: CASSLALGRGVHEQYF; cdr3_nt: TGTGCCAGCAGCTTGGCCTTGGGGCGGGGGGTCCACGAGCAGTACTTC
j_call: TRBJ1-4; clone_size: NA; d_call: NA; v_call: TRBV4-1; cdr3_aa: CASSQALGGRGGEKLFF; cdr3_nt: TGCGCCAGCAGCCAAGCCCTGGGGGGGCGCGGAGGTGAAAAACTGTTTTTT
j_call: TRBJ1-1; clone_size: NA; d_call: NA; v_call: TRBV19; cdr3_aa: CASRPDPGYTEAFF; cdr3_nt: TGTGCCAGTAGACCTGACCCAGGGTACACTGAAGCTTTCTTT
j_call: TRBJ1-5; clone_size: NA; d_call: NA; v_call: TRBV7-9; cdr3_aa: CASSLTGLPQHF; cdr3_nt: TGTGCCAGCAGCCTAACCGGGTTGCCCCAGCATTTT
j_call: TRBJ1-1; clone_size: NA; d_call: NA; v_call: TRBV6-1; cdr3_aa: CASSEQLQANTEAFF; cdr3_nt: TGTGCCAGCAGTGAACAACTACAAGCTAACACTGAAGCTTTCTTT
j_call: TRBJ2-7; clone_size: once; d_call: TRBD2; v_call: TRBV7-2; cdr3_aa: CASSPTAGVTYEQYF; cdr3_nt: TGTGCCAGCAGCCCTACAGCGGGGGTGACCTACGAGCAGTACTTC
j_call: TRBJ2-5; clone_size: once; d_call: NA; v_call: TRBV7-7; cdr3_aa: CASSLDRGGETQYF; cdr3_nt: TGTGCTAGCAGCCTCGACAGGGGAGGGGAGACCCAGTACTTC
j_call: TRBJ2-5; clone_size: NA; d_call: TRBD1; v_call: TRBV7-2; cdr3_aa: CASSLVVRGSWEQYF; cdr3_nt: TGTGCCAGCAGCTTAGTGGTCAGGGGGTCCTGGGAGCAGTACTTC
j_call: TRBJ2-7; clone_size: NA; d_call: TRBD1; v_call: TRBV11-2; cdr3_aa: CASSKKVADRGSYEQYF; cdr3_nt: TGTGCCAGCAGCAAGAAGGTCGCGGACAGGGGGTCCTACGAGCAGTACTTC
j_call: TRBJ2-5; clone_size: NA; d_call: NA; v_call: TRBV5-1; cdr3_aa: CASSFGQPRGETQYF; cdr3_nt: TGCGCCAGCAGCTTCGGACAGCCACGAGGGGAGACCCAGTACTTC
j_call: TRBJ1-5; clone_size: NA; d_call: TRBD1; v_call: TRBV19; cdr3_aa: CASTIQGAGNQPQHF; cdr3_nt: TGTGCCAGTACCATTCAGGGGGCAGGCAATCAGCCCCAGCATTTT
j_call: TRBJ1-3; clone_size: NA; d_call: NA; v_call: TRBV7-9; cdr3_aa: CAGSQGYSGNTIYF; cdr3_nt: TGTGCCGGCAGTCAGGGATACTCTGGAAACACCATATATTTT
j_call: TRBJ2-7; clone_size: NA; d_call: TRBD1; v_call: TRBV18; cdr3_aa: CASSRRTGMASYEQYF; cdr3_nt: TGTGCCAGCTCACGTCGGACAGGGATGGCCTCCTACGAGCAGTACTTC